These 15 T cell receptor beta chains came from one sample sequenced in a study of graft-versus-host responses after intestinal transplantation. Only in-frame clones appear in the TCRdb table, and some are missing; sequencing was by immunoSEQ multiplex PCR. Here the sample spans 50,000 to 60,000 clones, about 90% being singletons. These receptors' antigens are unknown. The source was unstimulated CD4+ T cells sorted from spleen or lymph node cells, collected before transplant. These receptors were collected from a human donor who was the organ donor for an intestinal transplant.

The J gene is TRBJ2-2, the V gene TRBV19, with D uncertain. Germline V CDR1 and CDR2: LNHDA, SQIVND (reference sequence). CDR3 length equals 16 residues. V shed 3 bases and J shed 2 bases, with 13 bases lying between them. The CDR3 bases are TGTGCCAGTAGTATGACGGGCTTTCTTAACACCGGGGAGCTGTTTTTT. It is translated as CASSMTGFLNTGELFF. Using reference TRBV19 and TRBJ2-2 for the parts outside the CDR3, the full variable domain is DGGITQSPKYLFRKEGQNVTLSCEQNLNHDAMYWYRQDPGQGLRLIYYSQIVNDFQKGDIAEGYSVSREKKESFPLTVTSAQKNPTAFYLCASSMTGFLNTGELFFGEGSRLTVL.

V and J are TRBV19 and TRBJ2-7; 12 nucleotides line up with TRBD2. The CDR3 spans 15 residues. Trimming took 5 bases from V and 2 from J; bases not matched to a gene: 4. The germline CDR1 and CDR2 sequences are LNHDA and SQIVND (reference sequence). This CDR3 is CASSPGLAGPYEQYF. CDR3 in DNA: TGTGCCAGTAGTCCGGGACTAGCGGGTCCCTACGAGCAGTACTTC.

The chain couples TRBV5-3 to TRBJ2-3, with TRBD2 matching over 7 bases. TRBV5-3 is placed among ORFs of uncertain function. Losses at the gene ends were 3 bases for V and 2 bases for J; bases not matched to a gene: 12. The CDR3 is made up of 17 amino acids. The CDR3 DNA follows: TGTGCCAGAAGCTGCACGCCGGGACTACCGTTCACAGATACGCAGTATTTT. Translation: CARSCTPGLPFTDTQYF.

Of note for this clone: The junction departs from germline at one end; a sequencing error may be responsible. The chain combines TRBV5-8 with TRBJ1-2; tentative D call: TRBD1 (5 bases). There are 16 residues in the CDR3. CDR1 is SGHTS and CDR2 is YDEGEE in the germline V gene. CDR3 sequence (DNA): TGTGCCAGCACCTTGAGGAGGACACAAGACACCTATGGCTACACCTTC. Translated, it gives CASTLRRTQDTYGYTF.

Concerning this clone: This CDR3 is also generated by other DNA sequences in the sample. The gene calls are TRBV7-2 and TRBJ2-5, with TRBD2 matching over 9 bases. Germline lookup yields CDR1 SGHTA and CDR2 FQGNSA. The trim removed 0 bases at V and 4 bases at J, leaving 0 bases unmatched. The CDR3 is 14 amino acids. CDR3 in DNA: TGTGCCAGCAGCTTAGCTAGCGGGAGAGAGACCCAGTACTTC. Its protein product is CASSLASGRETQYF.

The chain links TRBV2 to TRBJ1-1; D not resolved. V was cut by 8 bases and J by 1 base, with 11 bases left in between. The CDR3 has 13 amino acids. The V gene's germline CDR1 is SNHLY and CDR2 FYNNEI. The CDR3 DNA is TGTGCCAGCCTTACGGAGAAGAACACTGAAGCTTTCTTT. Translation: CASLTEKNTEAFF.

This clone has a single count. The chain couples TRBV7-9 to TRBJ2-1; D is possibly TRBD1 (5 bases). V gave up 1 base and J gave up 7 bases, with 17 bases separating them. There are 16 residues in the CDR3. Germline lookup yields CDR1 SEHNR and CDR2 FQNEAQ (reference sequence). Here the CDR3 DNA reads TGTGCCAGCAGCTTAGGGGGCAGGGCAATGAAGAATGAGCAGTTCTTC. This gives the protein CASSLGGRAMKNEQFF.

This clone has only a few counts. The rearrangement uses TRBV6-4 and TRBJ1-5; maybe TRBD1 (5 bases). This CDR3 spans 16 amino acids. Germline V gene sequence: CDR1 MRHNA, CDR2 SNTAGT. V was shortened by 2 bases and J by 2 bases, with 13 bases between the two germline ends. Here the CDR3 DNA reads TGTGCCAGCAGTGACCCTACAGGAGGGGGCAATCAGCCCCAGCATTTT. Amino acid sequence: CASSDPTGGGNQPQHF.

The CDR3: CASKNSGSPGSGDNEQFF. In DNA form, the CDR3 reads TGTGCCAGTAAAAATAGCGGGAGCCCAGGATCGGGGGACAATGAGCAGTTCTTC. The gene calls are TRBV19 and TRBJ2-1; 9 nucleotides agree with TRBD2. J was trimmed by 5 bases and V by 7 bases; bases with no gene match: 18. Germline CDR1 LNHDA, CDR2 SQIVND (reference sequence). The CDR3 has 18 residues.

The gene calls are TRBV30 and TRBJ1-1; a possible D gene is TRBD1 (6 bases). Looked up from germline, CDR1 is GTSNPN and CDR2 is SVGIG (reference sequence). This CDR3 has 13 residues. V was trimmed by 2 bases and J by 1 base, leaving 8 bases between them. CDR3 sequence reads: CAWSKQGNTEAFF. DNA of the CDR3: TGTGCCTGGAGTAAACAGGGGAACACTGAAGCTTTCTTT.

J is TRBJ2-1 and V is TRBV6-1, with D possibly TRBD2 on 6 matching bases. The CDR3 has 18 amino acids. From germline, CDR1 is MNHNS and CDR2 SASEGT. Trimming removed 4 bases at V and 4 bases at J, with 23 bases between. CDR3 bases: TGTGCCAGCAGTGCGGCGGGGACGGGGATTAGCGGATACAATGAGCAGTTCTTC. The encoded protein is CASSAAGTGISGYNEQFF.

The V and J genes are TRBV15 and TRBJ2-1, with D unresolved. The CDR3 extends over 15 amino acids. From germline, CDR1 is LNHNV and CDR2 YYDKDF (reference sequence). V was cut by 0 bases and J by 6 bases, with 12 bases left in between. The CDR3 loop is CATSRDSSPSNEQFF. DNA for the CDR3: TGTGCCACCAGCAGAGATTCGTCCCCTTCCAATGAGCAGTTCTTC.

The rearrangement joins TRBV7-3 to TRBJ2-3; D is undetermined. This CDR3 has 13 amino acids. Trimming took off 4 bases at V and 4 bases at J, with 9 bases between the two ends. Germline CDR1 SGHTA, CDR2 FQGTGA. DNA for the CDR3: TGTGCCAGCAGCTACTCTGGGGCAGATACGCAGTATTTT. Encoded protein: CASSYSGADTQYF.

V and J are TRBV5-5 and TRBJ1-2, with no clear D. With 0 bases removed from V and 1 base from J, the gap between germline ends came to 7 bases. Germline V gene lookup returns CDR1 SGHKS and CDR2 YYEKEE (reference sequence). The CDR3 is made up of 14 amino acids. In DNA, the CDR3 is TGTGCCAGCAGCTTGGTCTCGGGTAACTATGGCTACACCTTC. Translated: CASSLVSGNYGYTF.

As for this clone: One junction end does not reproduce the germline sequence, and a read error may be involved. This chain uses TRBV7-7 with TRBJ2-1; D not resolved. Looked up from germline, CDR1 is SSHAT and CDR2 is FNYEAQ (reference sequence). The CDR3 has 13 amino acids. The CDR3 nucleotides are TGTGCTAGCAGCTTATTGGGGTACAATGAGCAGTTCTTC. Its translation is CASSLLGYNEQFF.